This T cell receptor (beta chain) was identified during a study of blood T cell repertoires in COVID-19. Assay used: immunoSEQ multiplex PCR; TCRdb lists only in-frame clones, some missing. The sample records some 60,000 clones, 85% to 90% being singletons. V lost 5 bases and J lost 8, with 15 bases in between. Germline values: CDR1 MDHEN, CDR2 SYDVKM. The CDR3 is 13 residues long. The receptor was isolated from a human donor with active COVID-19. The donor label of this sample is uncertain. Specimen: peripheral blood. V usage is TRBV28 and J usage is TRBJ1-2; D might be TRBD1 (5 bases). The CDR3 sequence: CASSPLGGRGYTF. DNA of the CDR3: TGTGCCAGCAGTCCCCTCGGGGGGAGAGGCTACACCTTC.